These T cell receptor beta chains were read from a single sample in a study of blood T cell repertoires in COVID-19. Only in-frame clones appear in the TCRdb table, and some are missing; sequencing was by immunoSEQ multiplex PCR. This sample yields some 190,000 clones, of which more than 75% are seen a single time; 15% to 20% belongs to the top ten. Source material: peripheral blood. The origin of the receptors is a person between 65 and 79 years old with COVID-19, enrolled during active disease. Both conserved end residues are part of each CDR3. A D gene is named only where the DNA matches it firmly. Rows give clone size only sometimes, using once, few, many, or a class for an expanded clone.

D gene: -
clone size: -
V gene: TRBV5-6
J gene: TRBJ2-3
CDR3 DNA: TGTGCCAGCAGCTTGATCAGCGGTAGCACAGATACGCAGTATTTT
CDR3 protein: CASSLISGSTDTQYF

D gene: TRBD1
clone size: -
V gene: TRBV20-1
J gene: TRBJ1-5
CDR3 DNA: TGCAGTGCTAGTCGACAGGGCGGAGTAGAGCCCCAGCATTTT
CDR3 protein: CSASRQGGVEPQHF

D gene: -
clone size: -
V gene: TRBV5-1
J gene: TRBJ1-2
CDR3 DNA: TGCGCCCGCAGCGACGAGGGGGGGAACTATGGCTACACCTTC
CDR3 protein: CARSDEGGNYGYTF

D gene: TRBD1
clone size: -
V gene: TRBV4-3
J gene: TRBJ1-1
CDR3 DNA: TGCGCCAGCAGCCAAGATAGGGGGACAGGCGCTTCTCTTGACACTGAAGCTTTCTTT
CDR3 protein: CASSQDRGTGASLDTEAFF

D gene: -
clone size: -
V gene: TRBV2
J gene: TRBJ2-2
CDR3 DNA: TGTGCCAGCGTACAGGGAAGTACCGGGGAGCTGTTTTTT
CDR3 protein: CASVQGSTGELFF

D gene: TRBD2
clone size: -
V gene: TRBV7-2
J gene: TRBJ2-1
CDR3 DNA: TGTGCCAGCAGCCCTGGGACTAGCGGGCGTACCCACAATGAGCAGTTCTTC
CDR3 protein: CASSPGTSGRTHNEQFF

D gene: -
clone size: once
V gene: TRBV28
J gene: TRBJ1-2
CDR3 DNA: TGTGCCAGCAGCCCCACCTTCGCGGGGGACTCGGCCTATGGCTACACCTTC
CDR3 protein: CASSPTFAGDSAYGYTF

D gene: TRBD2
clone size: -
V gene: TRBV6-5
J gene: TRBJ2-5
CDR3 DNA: TGTGCCTCCTCCGGGAGCTGGGAGGGAGAGACCCAGTACTTC
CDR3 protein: CASSGSWEGETQYF

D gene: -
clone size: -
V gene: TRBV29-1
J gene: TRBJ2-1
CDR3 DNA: TGCAGCGTTGTTCCCCTTCTTTCCTACAATGAGCAGTTCTTC
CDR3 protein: CSVVPLLSYNEQFF

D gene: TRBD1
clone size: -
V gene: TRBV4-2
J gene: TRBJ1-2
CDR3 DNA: TGTGCCAGCAGCCAAGATCTACAGGGACAGATCTATGGCTACACCTTC
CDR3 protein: CASSQDLQGQIYGYTF

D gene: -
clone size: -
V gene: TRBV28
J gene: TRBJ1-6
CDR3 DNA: TGTGCCAGCAGTTTGACGGGCCAGGGGCTAAATTCACCCCTCCACTTT
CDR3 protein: CASSLTGQGLNSPLHF

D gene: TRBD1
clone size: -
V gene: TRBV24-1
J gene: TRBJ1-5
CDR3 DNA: TGTGCCACCAGTGAGTCCAACAGGGGGGATAGCAATCAGCCCCAGCATTTT
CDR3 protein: CATSESNRGDSNQPQHF

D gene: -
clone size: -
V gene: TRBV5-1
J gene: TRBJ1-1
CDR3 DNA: TGCGCCAGCAGCTTGGAACGGGTTATGAACACTGAAGCTTTCTTT
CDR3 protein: CASSLERVMNTEAFF

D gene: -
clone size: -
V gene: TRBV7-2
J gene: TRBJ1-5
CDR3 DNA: TGTGCCAGCAGCTTAGGGGGGGTCAATCAGCCCCAGCATTTT
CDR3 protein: CASSLGGVNQPQHF

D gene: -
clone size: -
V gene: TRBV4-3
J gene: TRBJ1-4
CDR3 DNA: TGCGCCAGCAGCCAAGATCGGGACACCTCTAATGAAAAACTGTTTTTT
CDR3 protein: CASSQDRDTSNEKLFF

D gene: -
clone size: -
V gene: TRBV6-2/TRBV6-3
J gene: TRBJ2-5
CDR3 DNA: TGTGCCAGCAGTTACTCTAGCGGTGGGGAGACCCAGTACTTC
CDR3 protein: CASSYSSGGETQYF

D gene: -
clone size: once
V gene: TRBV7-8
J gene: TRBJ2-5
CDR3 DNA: TGTGCCAGCAGCTTAGTCTCTCGGCAAGAGACCCAGTACTTC
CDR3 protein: CASSLVSRQETQYF

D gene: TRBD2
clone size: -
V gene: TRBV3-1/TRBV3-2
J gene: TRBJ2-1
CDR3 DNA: TGTGCCAGCAGCCAAGTCCGGGGTGGCGGGGGGGAGCAGTTCTTC
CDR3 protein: CASSQVRGGGGEQFF

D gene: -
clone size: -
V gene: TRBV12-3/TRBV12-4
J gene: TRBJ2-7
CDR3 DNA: TGTGCCAGCAGCCAGAGGAGAGGATACGAGCAGTACTTC
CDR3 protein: CASSQRRGYEQYF

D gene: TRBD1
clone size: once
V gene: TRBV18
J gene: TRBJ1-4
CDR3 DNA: TGTGCCAGCTCACCCGGGACAGGGAAGGAAAAACTGTTTTTT
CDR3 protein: CASSPGTGKEKLFF

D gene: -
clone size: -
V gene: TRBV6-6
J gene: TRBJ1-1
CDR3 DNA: TGTGCCAGCAGTTTCGACAGTCTGGTCACTGAAGCTTTCTTT
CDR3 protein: CASSFDSLVTEAFF

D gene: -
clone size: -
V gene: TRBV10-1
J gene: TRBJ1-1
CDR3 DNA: TGCGCCAGCAGTGAACCCCCCCACAGGGTTAGGACTGAAGCTTTCTTT
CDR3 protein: CASSEPPHRVRTEAFF

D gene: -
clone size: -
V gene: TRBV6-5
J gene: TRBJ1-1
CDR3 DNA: TGTGCCAGCAGAAAGGACAGACGGAACACTGAAGCTTTCTTT
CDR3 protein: CASRKDRRNTEAFF

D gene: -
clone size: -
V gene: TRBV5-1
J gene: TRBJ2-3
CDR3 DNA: TGCGCCAGCAGCCCGGTCCAGCAAGGGGGTGCGGATACGCAGTATTTT
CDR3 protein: CASSPVQQGGADTQYF

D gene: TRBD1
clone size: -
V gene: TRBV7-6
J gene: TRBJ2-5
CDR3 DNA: TGTGCCAGCAGCCGCCTCGACAGGGGAAAGGGGGAGACCCAGTACTTC
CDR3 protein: CASSRLDRGKGETQYF

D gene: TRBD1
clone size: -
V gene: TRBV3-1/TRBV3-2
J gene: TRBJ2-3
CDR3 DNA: TGTGCCAGCAGCCTAGGACAGGGGCGCACAGATACGCAGTATTTT
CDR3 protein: CASSLGQGRTDTQYF

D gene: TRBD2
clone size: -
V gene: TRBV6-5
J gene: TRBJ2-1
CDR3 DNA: TGTGCCAGCAGTTACACACGGGGGGGCCGGTATAATGAGCAGTTCTTC
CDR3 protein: CASSYTRGGRYNEQFF

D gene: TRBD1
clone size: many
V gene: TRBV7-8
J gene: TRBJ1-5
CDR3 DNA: TGTGCCAGCAGCTTAGATGGGACAGACGATCAGCCCCAGCATTTT
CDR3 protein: CASSLDGTDDQPQHF

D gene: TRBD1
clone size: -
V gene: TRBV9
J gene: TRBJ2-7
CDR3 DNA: TGTGCCAGCAGCGCCGCGACAGGGGCATACGAGCAGTACTTC
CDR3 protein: CASSAATGAYEQYF

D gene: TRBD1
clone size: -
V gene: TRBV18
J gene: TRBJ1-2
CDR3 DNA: TGTGCCAGCTCACCGGGACAGGGTTATAACTATGGCTACACCTTC
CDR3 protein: CASSPGQGYNYGYTF